The sequence of this T cell receptor beta chain was determined in a study of CD8 T cells in ankylosing spondylitis listed by TCRdb under 2017. Notes on the research overall: The study profiled T cell receptor beta repertoires in healthy donors and ankylosing spondylitis patients to find disease-linked TCR variants. The full study cohort comprised roughly 24 ankylosing spondylitis patients and 110 or so healthy donors. Peripheral blood samples were taken, and synovial fluid was additionally collected from ankylosing spondylitis patients. What the study reported, not specific to this receptor: Blood from ankylosing spondylitis patients appeared to be characterized by a TCR beta motif made up of several highly homologous amino acid variants. According to the report, matched synovial fluid samples from ankylosing spondylitis patients were significantly enriched for the disease-linked clones. The disease-linked clones showed a CD8+ phenotype and occurred at relatively low frequencies in peripheral blood. Some motif variants were previously reported in synovial fluid and blood of reactive arthritis patients, suggesting common disease-initiation mechanisms.

These reads were obtained on an Illumina HiSeq 2500. Quantitative 5'-RACE with molecular barcodes was the method used to prepare the TCR beta libraries. For the original study's pipeline: To identify disease-linked TCR variants, a new computational method was used, one built on a probabilistic model of VDJ rearrangement. Using fastp trimming at Q25 and MiXCR clonotype assembly, TCRdb reanalyzed the public sequencing data and kept in-frame beta chains. Rows merge per CDR3 protein into single entries with the most common DNA and genes. TCRdb, not the authors, supplied the V and J calls. In this sample the table shows roughly 370,000 distinct CDR3 sequences, about 22% of which occur a single time. The ten biggest clones cover about a sixth of the sample. About this clonotype: The antigen it recognizes is unknown. Base qualities are missing; no much larger clone stands one base away.

Reading from cysteine to phenylalanine, the CDR3 counts 16 amino acids. Only CDR3 DNA is held: 48 bases, read in frame from base 1. V lost 6 bases and J lost 3 bases, and the count of bases not matched to a germline gene is 10. The germline V gene specifies SGDLS as CDR1 and YYNGEE as CDR2. The receptor was isolated from a male donor with ankylosing spondylitis. Material for sequencing was blood, either unsorted or a sorted T cell fraction (not recorded which). The rearrangement combines TRBV9 with TRBJ2-2; the junction holds 8 bases that match TRBD2. The nucleotide sequence is given as TGTGCCAGCATCAAGGGAGCGGGAGCCGACACCGGGGAGCTGTTTTTT. Its product reads: CASIKGAGADTGELFF.